These 28 T cell receptor beta chains share one sample of origin, sequenced in a study of metastatic and nonmetastatic thyroid tumors. TCRdb recomputed clones from the PCR reads via MiXCR. In the table there are around 31,000 clones, 25% to 30% of which are singletons. Prior to thyroid surgery, none of the patients had received any treatment. Material for sequencing was blood. The receptors originated from a female donor with papillary thyroid cancer or a benign thyroid nodule (not recorded which). Some clones in this sample may be carry-over from other donors' samples.

This clone was found a few times. V usage is TRBV28 and J usage is TRBJ2-7, with 9 positions matching TRBD1. The J segment lost 3 bases and the V segment lost 5 bases, leaving 14 bases of the junction unmatched. The CDR3 has 17 amino acids. The germline V gene has CDR1 MDHEN and CDR2 SYDVKM. In nucleotides, the CDR3 is TGTGCCAGCAGTACCCAGGGACAGGGAAATATTGGCTACGAGCAGTACTTC. This codes for CASSTQGQGNIGYEQYF. Full variable domain (rest looked up from reference TRBV28 and TRBJ2-7): DVKVTQSSRYLVKRTGEKVFLECVQDMDHENMFWYRQDPGLGLRLIYFSYDVKMKEKGDIPEGYSVSREKKERFSLILESASTNQTSMYLCASSTQGQGNIGYEQYFGPGTRLTVT.

This clone was observed many times. The chain carries TRBV20-1 and TRBJ2-5, with TRBD2 identical over 10 bases. There are 13 residues in the CDR3. With 5 bases clipped from V and 3 bases from J, the junction kept 3 bases outside the gene matches. Germline V gene sequence: CDR1 DFQATT, CDR2 SNEGSKA (reference sequence). The CDR3 DNA reads as TGCAGTGCTTTACTAGCGGGAAAAGAGACCCAGTACTTC. Translating gives CSALLAGKETQYF.

The chain has TRBV6-1 and TRBJ1-1, with TRBD1 as a possible D gene (5 bases). Trimming stripped 5 bases from V and 0 bases from J, with 13 bases between. This CDR3 contains 15 residues. CDR1 MNHNS and CDR2 SASEGT come from the germline V gene. The CDR3 is CASSRLGPLNTEAFF. CDR3 coding DNA: TGTGCCAGCAGTCGTTTGGGACCGTTGAACACTGAAGCTTTCTTT.

This sequence joins TRBV20-1 and TRBJ2-7; the D gene is possibly TRBD2 (6 bases). V lost 1 base to trimming and J lost 2 bases, with 15 bases between them. Germline values: CDR1 DFQATT, CDR2 SNEGSKA (reference sequence). The CDR3 totals 15 residues. This chain's CDR3 is CSARVSEGLPYEQYF. The CDR3 region has the DNA TGCAGTGCTAGAGTTTCGGAGGGCCTACCCTACGAGCAGTACTTC.

The V gene is TRBV11-2, the J gene TRBJ2-7, with TRBD2 as a possible D gene (6 bases). CDR3 size: 12 residues. Per the germline V gene, CDR1 is SGHAT and CDR2 is FQNNGV. V was pared by 5 bases and J by 4 bases, with 9 bases between. The CDR3 region has the DNA TGTGCCAGCAGCGGGGGAGGTTACGAGCAGTACTTC. It is translated as CASSGGGYEQYF.

The J gene is TRBJ2-7, the V gene TRBV5-1; the D is unclear. The germline V gene has CDR1 SGHRS and CDR2 YFSETQ. V dropped 0 bases and J dropped 0 bases, with 7 bases sitting between them. The CDR3 length is 14 residues. The chain's CDR3 is CASSLGPSSYEQYF. CDR3 DNA: TGCGCCAGCAGCTTGGGTCCAAGCTCCTACGAGCAGTACTTC.

At least ten counts were recorded for this clone. CDR3 residues: CASSLAPGRIMKPLHF. The CDR3 DNA reads as TGTGCCAGCAGCTTAGCGCCGGGACGGATAATGAAGCCCCTCCACTTT. V gene TRBV7-2 combines with J gene TRBJ1-6; TRBD1 might be the D (5 bases). This CDR3 has 16 residues. Germline CDR1 is SGHTA and CDR2 is FQGNSA. The germline V and J ends were trimmed by 0 bases and 13 bases, with 19 bases remaining between them.

This clone came up many times. The chain links TRBV11-2 to TRBJ1-5; no firm D call. V was trimmed by 1 base and J by 6 bases, leaving 4 bases between them. Looked up from germline, CDR1 is SGHAT and CDR2 is FQNNGV. CDR3 length: 12 residues. For the CDR3, the DNA is TGTGCCAGCAGCTTAGCAGGTCAGCCCCAGCATTTT. It encodes CASSLAGQPQHF. The full variable domain, its missing parts supplied by reference TRBV11-2 and TRBJ1-5, is EAGVAQSPRYKIIEKRQSVAFWCNPISGHATLYWYQQILGQGPKLLIQFQNNGVVDDSQLPKDRFSAERLKGVDSTLKIQPAKLEDSAVYLCASSLAGQPQHFGDGTRLSIL.

By proportion, this clone is medium-sized. V gene TRBV27 combines with J gene TRBJ1-2; 8 bases fit TRBD1. In germline, CDR1 is MNHEY, CDR2 SMNVEV (reference sequence). J gave up 8 bases and V 2 bases, and 10 bases lay outside the gene matches. The CDR3 spans 15 residues. In DNA form, the CDR3 reads TGTGCCAGCAGTTTAGTCGGCAGGGGGCGCAAGGGCTACACCTTC. Translating gives CASSLVGRGRKGYTF.

This chain connects TRBV5-1 to TRBJ2-1; TRBD1 aligns across 7 bases. V was clipped by 2 bases and J by 3 bases; unmatched bases: 5. The CDR3 has 15 amino acids. Looked up from germline, CDR1 is SGHRS and CDR2 is YFSETQ. CDR3 in amino acids: CASSFRRQGYNEQFF. For the CDR3, the DNA is TGCGCCAGCAGCTTCAGGAGACAGGGCTACAATGAGCAGTTCTTC. The full variable domain, completed using reference TRBV5-1 and TRBJ2-1, is KAGVTQTPRYLIKTRGQQVTLSCSPISGHRSVSWYQQTPGQGLQFLFEYFSETQRNKGNFPGRFSGRQFSNSRSEMNVSTLELGDSALYLCASSFRRQGYNEQFFGPGTRLTVL.

V gene TRBV6-5 combines with J gene TRBJ1-5, with 9 positions matching TRBD1. V lost 2 bases, J lost 5 bases, and 7 bases stayed unmatched. This CDR3 has 16 residues. The germline V gene encodes CDR1 MNHEY and CDR2 SVGAGI. The CDR3 DNA reads as TGTGCCAGCAGTTACCCGGGACAGGGTGGGGATCAGCCCCAGCATTTT. This gives the protein CASSYPGQGGDQPQHF.

The rearrangement joins TRBV7-2 to TRBJ2-7, with TRBD2 identical over 11 bases. Germline lookup yields CDR1 SGHTA and CDR2 FQGNSA. Germline trimming cut 2 bases from V and 5 bases from J; bases unmatched to any gene: 5. The CDR3 runs 15 residues. The DNA of the CDR3 is TGTGCCAGCAGCTTACGGCTAGCGGGAGGCGACGAGCAGTACTTC. Protein: CASSLRLAGGDEQYF.

The rearrangement joins TRBV7-8 to TRBJ2-7; 10 nucleotides agree with TRBD2. V shed 4 bases and J 6 bases; nucleotides not matched to a gene: 9. This CDR3 has 15 amino acids. CDR1 and CDR2 from the germline V gene are SGHVS and FQNEAQ. The CDR3 reads CASSWTSGPTGEQYF. The DNA of the CDR3 is TGTGCCAGCAGCTGGACTAGCGGTCCGACGGGCGAGCAGTACTTC.

The rearrangement uses TRBV5-4 and TRBJ2-7, with no clear D. Germline V gives CDR1 SGHNT, CDR2 YYREEE (reference sequence). V lost 3 bases and J 6 bases, leaving 16 bases between the germline ends. The CDR3 has 14 residues. The chain's CDR3 is CASSSQGRDREQYF. The CDR3 nucleotides are TGTGCCAGCAGCTCTCAAGGAAGGGATCGCGAGCAGTACTTC. Drawing the rest from reference TRBV5-4 and TRBJ2-7, the complete variable domain is ETGVTQSPTHLIKTRGQQVTLRCSSQSGHNTVSWYQQALGQGPQFIFQYYREEENGRGNFPPRFSGLQFPNYSSELNVNALELDDSALYLCASSSQGRDREQYFGPGTRLTVT.

The sample holds a few counts of this clone. The chain employs TRBV12-3 or TRBV12-4 and TRBJ2-1; 11 bases are shared with TRBD2. The CDR3 is 14 residues long. J was trimmed by 8 bases and V by 4 bases; bases with no gene match: 4. The CDR3 loop is CASSSLAGVDEQFF. CDR3 nucleotides: TGTGCCAGCAGTTCACTAGCGGGAGTGGATGAGCAGTTCTTC.

The V gene is TRBV18, the J gene TRBJ2-7; D remains ambiguous. The length of the CDR3 is 12 residues. Germline lookup yields CDR1 KGHSH and CDR2 LQKENI. The V gene lost 3 bases and the J gene lost 0 bases, with 3 bases spanning the gap. Here the CDR3 DNA reads TGTGCCAGCTCACCTAGCTCCTACGAGCAGTACTTC. This encodes CASSPSSYEQYF. Full variable domain (rest looked up from reference TRBV18 and TRBJ2-7): NAGVMQNPRHLVRRRGQEARLRCSPMKGHSHVYWYRQLPEEGLKFMVYLQKENIIDESGMPKERFSAEFPKEGPSILRIQQVVRGDSAAYFCASSPSSYEQYFGPGTRLTVT.

By its share, this clone is medium-sized. The chain recombines TRBV6-2 or TRBV6-3 with TRBJ2-7, with 9 bases matching TRBD1. CDR1 is MNHEY, CDR2 SVGEGT, per germline. The CDR3 extends over 16 amino acids. V lost 6 bases to trimming and J lost 9 bases; unmatched junction nucleotides: 18. The CDR3 DNA sequence: TGTGCCAGCAGGATGATTGGCACAGGGGGCGCTCGGATGCAGTACTTC. It yields the protein CASRMIGTGGARMQYF.

This clone was found a few times. The chain has TRBV10-3 and TRBJ1-2; no clear D gene. The ends were cut back, 0 bases at V and 8 bases at J, with 10 bases in the middle. In germline, CDR1 is ENHRY, CDR2 SYGVKD. The CDR3 covers 13 residues. The chain's CDR3 is CAISESQDQGYTF. The CDR3 region has the DNA TGTGCCATCAGTGAGTCGCAGGACCAGGGCTACACCTTC.

In nucleotides, the CDR3 is TGTGCCAGCAGCTTAGTCGGGTCTAGCAGCTACGAGCAGTACTTC. The encoded protein is CASSLVGSSSYEQYF. V and J are TRBV7-2 and TRBJ2-7, with D tentatively TRBD2 (5 bases). V was pared by 1 base and J by 3 bases, with 13 bases between. There are 15 residues in the CDR3. Germline V gene data show CDR1 as SGHTA and CDR2 as FQGNSA.

This clone was seen more than once but under ten times. This chain uses TRBV28 with TRBJ2-7; D is unresolved. Germline CDR1 MDHEN, CDR2 SYDVKM. With 7 bases removed from V and 4 bases from J, the gap between germline ends came to 14 bases. The CDR3 has 13 amino acids. The CDR3 region is CASMVDSGYEQYF. The CDR3 nucleotides are TGTGCCAGCATGGTTGACTCTGGATACGAGCAGTACTTC.

This clone was observed at least ten times. This chain uses TRBV11-2 with TRBJ2-2, with 10 nucleotides matching TRBD2. The CDR3 consists of 16 residues. J gave up 2 bases and V 5 bases, and 5 bases lay outside the gene matches. CDR1 is SGHAT and CDR2 is FQNNGV in the germline V gene. The CDR3 loop reads CASSRTSGSNTGELFF. The CDR3 DNA is TGTGCCAGCAGCCGGACTAGCGGATCCAACACCGGGGAGCTGTTTTTT.

In this sample, this clone turned up many times. As DNA, the CDR3 is TGTGCCAGCTCACCCGGCCTGGGGAGGCCTGAAGCTTTCTTT. It yields the protein CASSPGLGRPEAFF. V gene TRBV18 combines with J gene TRBJ1-1, with no clear D. The CDR3 length is 14 residues. The germline gives CDR1 KGHSH, CDR2 LQKENI. V lost 3 bases and J 6 bases, leaving 14 bases between the germline ends.

This clone turned up a few times. V gene TRBV6-1 combines with J gene TRBJ1-2, with D hard to call. The ends were cut back, 6 bases at V and 7 bases at J, with 15 bases in the middle. Germline V lookup: CDR1 MNHNS, CDR2 SASEGT. The CDR3 is 13 amino acids. In DNA, the CDR3 is TGTGCCAGCAGGCTACAAACAAGTGGTGGCTACACCTTC. As protein: CASRLQTSGGYTF.

This clone was recorded a few times. The chain recombines TRBV6-2 or TRBV6-3 with TRBJ2-7; no clear D gene. Trimming pared 5 bases from V and 0 bases from J, leaving 8 bases between. The germline CDR1 and CDR2 sequences are MNHEY and SVGEGT. CDR3 size: 13 residues. The CDR3 here is CASSPLTSYEQYF. The CDR3 coding sequence is TGTGCCAGCAGTCCCCTAACCTCCTACGAGCAGTACTTC.

This clone has more than one count but fewer than ten. The chain uses TRBV27 and TRBJ1-6; possibly TRBD1 for D (5 bases). The CDR3 is 14 residues long. Trimming stripped 5 bases from V and 10 bases from J, with 15 bases between. The V gene's germline CDR1 is MNHEY and CDR2 SMNVEV (reference sequence). The CDR3 region is CASSPNRGGSPLHF. DNA for the CDR3: TGTGCCAGCAGTCCGAACCGTGGGGGGTCACCCCTCCACTTT.

This chain connects TRBV6-1 to TRBJ2-2; D is ambiguous. This CDR3 comprises 12 residues. Deletions cut 8 bases from V and 6 bases from J, with 10 bases between. Germline values: CDR1 MNHNS, CDR2 SASEGT. The CDR3: CASGPGPGELFF. CDR3 sequence (DNA): TGTGCCAGCGGACCGGGCCCCGGGGAGCTGTTTTTT.

V and J are TRBV30 and TRBJ1-2, with 10 bases that match TRBD1. This CDR3 is built from 13 residues. V shed 0 bases, J shed 8 bases, and the junction held 3 bases outside the gene matches. The germline gives CDR1 GTSNPN, CDR2 SVGIG (reference sequence). In nucleotides, the CDR3 is TGTGCCTGGAGTGTAGGGACAGGGGTAGGCTACACCTTC. Its protein product is CAWSVGTGVGYTF.

J is TRBJ2-2 and V is TRBV5-1; 12 positions agree with TRBD2. The CDR3 spans 17 residues. CDR1 and CDR2 from the germline V gene are SGHRS and YFSETQ. The V segment lost 0 bases and the J segment 6 bases; nucleotides outside the gene matches: 6. The CDR3 is CASSLEMSSGRAGELFF. Here the CDR3 DNA reads TGCGCCAGCAGCTTGGAGATGTCTAGCGGGAGGGCCGGGGAGCTGTTTTTT.